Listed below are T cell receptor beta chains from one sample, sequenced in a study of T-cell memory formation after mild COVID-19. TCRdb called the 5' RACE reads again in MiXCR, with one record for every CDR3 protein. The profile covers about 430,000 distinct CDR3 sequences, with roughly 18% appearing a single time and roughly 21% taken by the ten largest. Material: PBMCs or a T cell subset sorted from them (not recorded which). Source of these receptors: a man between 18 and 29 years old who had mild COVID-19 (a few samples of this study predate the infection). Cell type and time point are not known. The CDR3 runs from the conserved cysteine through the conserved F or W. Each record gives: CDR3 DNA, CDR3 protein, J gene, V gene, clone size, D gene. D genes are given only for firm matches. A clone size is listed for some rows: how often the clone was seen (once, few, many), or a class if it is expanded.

TGTGCCAGCAGCTTAAGAGGACAGGGAGGAAACATTCAGTACTTC | CASSLRGQGGNIQYF | TRBJ2-4 | TRBV7-2 | NA | TRBD1
TGTGCCAGCAGCGTACTAGCCAATGAGCAGTTCTTC | CASSVLANEQFF | TRBJ2-1 | TRBV7-9 | few | NA
TGCGCCAGCAGCCAAGTCGGGACAGGGGTTGAAAAACTGTTTTTT | CASSQVGTGVEKLFF | TRBJ1-4 | TRBV4-1 | NA | TRBD1
TGTGCCAGCTCACCATCCGCGTCAGGGGGAACTGGAAACACCATATATTTT | CASSPSASGGTGNTIYF | TRBJ1-3 | TRBV18 | few | TRBD1
TGTGCCAGCACCACGCTAGCGGGGGGGTACAATGAGCAGTTCTTC | CASTTLAGGYNEQFF | TRBJ2-1 | TRBV6-5 | NA | TRBD2
TGTGCCAGCACCCCCGGCTGGGCTAGCGTAGATCCGGACACCGGGGAGCTGTTTTTT | CASTPGWASVDPDTGELFF | TRBJ2-2 | TRBV7-2 | NA | NA
TGCGCCAGCAGCTTGGTGGGGGCGGCAGATACGCAGTATTTT | CASSLVGAADTQYF | TRBJ2-3 | TRBV5-1 | NA | NA
TGTGCCAGCAGCTTATTGCAGGGCTATGGCTACACCTTC | CASSLLQGYGYTF | TRBJ1-2 | TRBV7-9 | few | NA
TGTGCCAGCAGTAGACTACTAGCCGCAGAGACCCAGTACTTC | CASSRLLAAETQYF | TRBJ2-5 | TRBV27 | NA | NA
TGTGCCACCCAGAGCCCGGCCAATACGCAGTATTTT | CATQSPANTQYF | TRBJ2-3 | TRBV24-1 | NA | NA
TGTGCCAGCTCACCACCTGGGTACACAGATACGCAGTATTTT | CASSPPGYTDTQYF | TRBJ2-3 | TRBV18 | NA | NA
TGTGCCACCAGCAAAGAAAGCCCAGGCAAGCCCCAGCATTTT | CATSKESPGKPQHF | TRBJ1-5 | TRBV15 | few | NA
TGTGCCAGCAGCCAAGATCCAAAGGGGACCCAGTACTTC | CASSQDPKGTQYF | TRBJ2-5 | TRBV3-1 | NA | NA